This T cell receptor (beta chain) originates from a study of T-cell memory formation after mild COVID-19. In TCRdb, the 5' RACE reads were re-called with MiXCR into one record per CDR3 protein. Here the sample spans about 38,000 distinct CDR3 sequences, around 10% being singletons. The CDR3 loop spans 13 amino acids. V was shortened by 6 bases and J by 3 bases, with 12 bases between the two germline ends. Germline V lookup: CDR1 ENHRY, CDR2 SYGVKD. Many counts were recorded for this clonotype. Its antigen is undetermined. Study-level findings and limits: Researchers found some responding clones in pre-infection memory, a sign that cross-reactive memory joined.

Sequenced input: PBMCs or a T cell subset sorted from them (not recorded which). The chain couples TRBV10-3 to TRBJ2-7; D unresolved. The clonotype comes from a man younger than 35 who had mild COVID-19 (a few samples of this study predate the infection). Cell type and time point are not known. The CDR3 region has the DNA TGTGCCATCAGCGACGCGGTCGACTACGAGCAGTACTTC. It is translated as CAISDAVDYEQYF.